The rows below give T cell receptor beta chains drawn from one sample of a study of T cells in Graves' hyperthyroidism and ophthalmopathy. TCRdb processed the multiplex PCR reads anew with MiXCR; each CDR3 protein has one entry. Altogether 600,000 or so distinct CDR3 sequences are present, 15% to 20% being singletons, with the ten largest covering approximately 3.8%. The sample taken for sequencing was blood. These receptors were obtained from a woman aged 25 to 39 with Graves' hyperthyroidism. The CDR3 runs from the conserved cysteine through the conserved F or W. The D gene is left open where the match is weak. A clone size is listed for some rows: how often the clone was seen (once, few, many), or a class if it is expanded.

D gene: .; V gene: TRBV7-2; J gene: TRBJ1-3; clone size: .; CDR3 protein: CASSLDKESSGNTIYF; CDR3 DNA: TGTGCCAGCAGCTTAGATAAGGAGAGCTCTGGAAACACCATATATTTT
D gene: TRBD1; V gene: TRBV5-4; J gene: TRBJ1-2; clone size: .; CDR3 protein: CGSSNSNDRAIYGYTF; CDR3 DNA: TGTGGCAGCAGCAACTCTAACGACAGGGCAATCTATGGCTACACCTTC
D gene: .; V gene: TRBV13; J gene: TRBJ2-7; clone size: many; CDR3 protein: CASSLAETSYEQYF; CDR3 DNA: TGTGCCAGCAGCTTAGCTGAGACTTCCTACGAGCAGTACTTC
D gene: .; V gene: TRBV30; J gene: TRBJ2-1; clone size: many; CDR3 protein: CAWSPHNEQFF; CDR3 DNA: TGTGCCTGGAGTCCTCACAATGAGCAGTTCTTC
D gene: TRBD1; V gene: TRBV2; J gene: TRBJ1-6; clone size: once; CDR3 protein: CASIRDRRSYNSPLHF; CDR3 DNA: TGTGCCAGCATTAGGGACAGACGCTCCTATAATTCACCCCTCCACTTT
D gene: .; V gene: TRBV7-9; J gene: TRBJ2-3; clone size: few; CDR3 protein: CASYHLWGPTDTQYF; CDR3 DNA: TGTGCCAGCTATCATCTGTGGGGGCCCACAGATACGCAGTATTTT
D gene: .; V gene: TRBV6-5; J gene: TRBJ1-5; clone size: .; CDR3 protein: CASSYSTDQNQPQHF; CDR3 DNA: TGTGCCAGCAGTTACTCGACGGATCAAAATCAGCCCCAGCATTTT
D gene: .; V gene: TRBV7-9; J gene: TRBJ1-2; clone size: few; CDR3 protein: CASSLDSGRYGYTF; CDR3 DNA: TGTGCCAGCAGCCTAGATTCGGGTCGCTATGGCTACACCTTC
D gene: .; V gene: TRBV6-1; J gene: TRBJ2-7; clone size: .; CDR3 protein: CASSPGLYTYEQYF; CDR3 DNA: TGTGCCAGCAGCCCGGGCTTATACACCTACGAGCAGTACTTC
D gene: .; V gene: TRBV30; J gene: TRBJ2-3; clone size: many; CDR3 protein: CAWNPGRTDTQYF; CDR3 DNA: TGTGCCTGGAACCCAGGGCGCACAGATACGCAGTATTTT
D gene: .; V gene: TRBV20-1; J gene: TRBJ1-2; clone size: few; CDR3 protein: CSARDTSNYGYTF; CDR3 DNA: TGCAGTGCTAGAGATACATCCAACTATGGCTACACCTTC
D gene: TRBD1; V gene: TRBV2; J gene: TRBJ1-5; clone size: .; CDR3 protein: CASRGDRGDNQPQHF; CDR3 DNA: TGTGCCAGCAGAGGGGACAGGGGGGACAATCAGCCCCAGCATTTT
D gene: .; V gene: TRBV19; J gene: TRBJ2-1; clone size: .; CDR3 protein: CASTRGFRNEQFF; CDR3 DNA: TGTGCCAGTACCCGGGGGTTTCGGAATGAGCAGTTCTTC
D gene: .; V gene: TRBV3-1; J gene: TRBJ1-1; clone size: many; CDR3 protein: CASSQVQSVIGEAEAFF; CDR3 DNA: TGTGCCAGCAGCCAAGTGCAGAGCGTGATTGGGGAGGCTGAAGCTTTCTTT
D gene: TRBD2; V gene: TRBV7-6; J gene: TRBJ2-7; clone size: many; CDR3 protein: CASSLGTSGMGEQYF; CDR3 DNA: TGTGCCAGCAGCTTAGGGACTAGCGGGATGGGCGAGCAGTACTTC
D gene: TRBD2; V gene: TRBV7-9; J gene: TRBJ2-7; clone size: few; CDR3 protein: CASSPTGTSRAEQYF; CDR3 DNA: TGTGCCAGCAGTCCAACCGGGACTAGTCGAGCCGAGCAGTACTTC
D gene: .; V gene: TRBV5-6; J gene: TRBJ2-7; clone size: .; CDR3 protein: CASSHSGLRGQYF; CDR3 DNA: TGTGCCAGCAGTCACTCAGGGCTACGAGGGCAGTACTTC
D gene: TRBD1; V gene: TRBV28; J gene: TRBJ2-7; clone size: .; CDR3 protein: CASSLTFGTASYEQYF; CDR3 DNA: TGTGCCAGCAGTTTAACCTTCGGGACAGCATCCTACGAGCAGTACTTC
D gene: .; V gene: TRBV6-1; J gene: TRBJ2-7; clone size: many; CDR3 protein: CASSEGSSEQYF; CDR3 DNA: TGTGCCAGCAGTGAAGGCTCTAGCGAGCAGTACTTC
D gene: .; V gene: TRBV5-6; J gene: TRBJ2-1; clone size: few; CDR3 protein: CASSFTRYGEQFF; CDR3 DNA: TGTGCCAGCAGTTTTACCCGCTACGGTGAGCAGTTCTTC
D gene: .; V gene: TRBV7-9; J gene: TRBJ2-7; clone size: many; CDR3 protein: CASSLNQAPYEQYF; CDR3 DNA: TGTGCCAGCAGCTTAAACCAGGCTCCCTACGAGCAGTACTTC
D gene: .; V gene: TRBV20-1; J gene: TRBJ2-2; clone size: .; CDR3 protein: CSAPRGSGLNTGELFF; CDR3 DNA: TGCAGTGCCCCCAGAGGGTCCGGACTTAACACCGGGGAGCTGTTTTTT
D gene: .; V gene: TRBV5-5; J gene: TRBJ2-1; clone size: .; CDR3 protein: CASSPKNTRYNEQFF; CDR3 DNA: TGTGCCAGCAGCCCCAAAAACACACGGTACAATGAGCAGTTCTTC
D gene: .; V gene: TRBV30; J gene: TRBJ2-1; clone size: many; CDR3 protein: CAWSVQGTSTNEQFF; CDR3 DNA: TGTGCCTGGAGTGTACAAGGGACGTCAACCAATGAGCAGTTCTTC
D gene: .; V gene: TRBV7-2; J gene: TRBJ1-3; clone size: .; CDR3 protein: CASSLGVGGPSGNTIYF; CDR3 DNA: TGTGCCAGCAGCCTAGGAGTAGGAGGGCCCTCTGGAAACACCATATATTTT
D gene: TRBD2; V gene: TRBV30; J gene: TRBJ2-7; clone size: .; CDR3 protein: CAWSWTSGSSYEQYF; CDR3 DNA: TGTGCCTGGAGCTGGACTAGCGGAAGCTCCTACGAGCAGTACTTC
D gene: .; V gene: TRBV12-3/TRBV12-4; J gene: TRBJ2-7; clone size: many; CDR3 protein: CASSQDTYEQYF; CDR3 DNA: TGTGCCAGCAGCCAGGACACTTACGAGCAGTACTTC
D gene: TRBD2; V gene: TRBV27; J gene: TRBJ2-1; clone size: .; CDR3 protein: CASSTPNLAGIPNEQFF; CDR3 DNA: TGTGCCAGCAGCACACCCAACCTAGCGGGAATCCCCAATGAGCAGTTCTTC
D gene: .; V gene: TRBV12-5; J gene: TRBJ2-1; clone size: few; CDR3 protein: CASGFFNEQFF; CDR3 DNA: TGTGCTAGTGGTTTCTTCAATGAGCAGTTCTTC
D gene: .; V gene: TRBV6-2/TRBV6-3; J gene: TRBJ2-2; clone size: many; CDR3 protein: CASSYGGATGELFF; CDR3 DNA: TGTGCCAGCAGTTACGGGGGTGCCACCGGGGAGCTGTTTTTT
D gene: .; V gene: TRBV20-1; J gene: TRBJ1-5; clone size: many; CDR3 protein: CSANGKGNQPQHF; CDR3 DNA: TGCAGTGCAAACGGAAAGGGCAATCAGCCCCAGCATTTT
D gene: TRBD1; V gene: TRBV28; J gene: TRBJ2-7; clone size: .; CDR3 protein: CASSLFRQGAREQYF; CDR3 DNA: TGTGCCAGCAGTTTATTCCGGCAGGGGGCACGCGAGCAGTACTTC
D gene: TRBD2; V gene: TRBV28; J gene: TRBJ2-7; clone size: many; CDR3 protein: CASSLLAGGRLGEQYF; CDR3 DNA: TGTGCCAGCAGTTTACTAGCGGGAGGGCGGTTGGGCGAGCAGTACTTC
D gene: TRBD2; V gene: TRBV28; J gene: TRBJ2-4; clone size: few; CDR3 protein: CASSSRTSGLAKNIQYF; CDR3 DNA: TGTGCCAGCAGTTCAAGGACTAGCGGTCTAGCCAAAAACATTCAGTACTTC
D gene: .; V gene: TRBV14; J gene: TRBJ2-7; clone size: .; CDR3 protein: CASSQGYRPYEQYF; CDR3 DNA: TGTGCCAGCAGCCAAGGCTACCGTCCCTACGAGCAGTACTTC
D gene: TRBD2; V gene: TRBV19; J gene: TRBJ2-7; clone size: .; CDR3 protein: CASNGGDEQYF; CDR3 DNA: TGTGCCAGTAATGGGGGGGACGAGCAGTACTTC
D gene: TRBD2; V gene: TRBV9; J gene: TRBJ2-7; clone size: many; CDR3 protein: CASSVAPGLPYEQYF; CDR3 DNA: TGTGCCAGCAGCGTAGCCCCGGGACTACCTTACGAGCAGTACTTC
D gene: .; V gene: TRBV6-1; J gene: TRBJ2-7; clone size: many; CDR3 protein: CASSLRIFGEQYF; CDR3 DNA: TGTGCCAGCAGTTTGCGGATTTTCGGCGAGCAGTACTTC
D gene: .; V gene: TRBV7-3; J gene: TRBJ2-3; clone size: many; CDR3 protein: CASSLYLRGRADTQYF; CDR3 DNA: TGTGCCAGCAGCTTATACCTCAGGGGAAGGGCAGATACGCAGTATTTT
D gene: .; V gene: TRBV6-2/TRBV6-3; J gene: TRBJ2-7; clone size: many; CDR3 protein: CASNYGTALYEQYF; CDR3 DNA: TGTGCCAGCAACTACGGGACGGCCCTCTACGAGCAGTACTTC